This T cell receptor (beta chain) was identified during a study of cytomegalovirus exposure and HLA in healthy donors. This clone was seen only once. Germline assignment: CDR1 SQVTM and CDR2 ANQGSEA. The V gene lost 0 bases and the J gene lost 5 bases, with 9 bases spanning the gap. The CDR3 has 13 amino acids. The study ran its PCR with 60 Vbeta and 13 Jbeta primers. Profiled with immunoSEQ multiplex PCR; TCRdb holds only in-frame clones, not every one. Seen here are roughly 190,000 clones, roughly 80% observed once, and the top ten hold 3.5% to 4%. The specimen sequenced was PBMCs. The clonotype comes from a man aged 45-65 years in good health and CMV-seronegative. The V call is TRBV29-1, the J call TRBJ2-3, with D maybe TRBD2 (6 bases). The CDR3 reads CSVEERGKDTQYF. The CDR3 DNA is TGCAGCGTTGAAGAGCGGGGTAAAGATACGCAGTATTTT.